A selection of T cell receptor beta chains follows, all from one sample in a study of CXCR3-negative and CXCR3-positive naive CD8 T cells. TCRdb re-called the 5' RACE reads and catalogs CDR3 proteins one per entry, DNA excluded. Its clone listing holds roughly 48,000 distinct CDR3 sequences. Sequenced input: memory CD8+ T cells from blood. These receptors were obtained from a human donor in good health. Some clones in this sample may be carry-over from other donors' samples. CDR3s include the opening cysteine and the closing phenylalanine or tryptophan. Each record gives: V gene, J gene, CDR3 protein.

V gene: TRBV12-3/TRBV12-4
J gene: TRBJ2-3
CDR3 protein: CASGPLPGMAATQYF

V gene: TRBV3-1
J gene: TRBJ2-1
CDR3 protein: CASSQDLIAGGNEQFF

V gene: TRBV29-1
J gene: TRBJ2-7
CDR3 protein: CSVEGVSYEQYF

V gene: TRBV28
J gene: TRBJ2-3
CDR3 protein: CASSRQGPTDTQYF

V gene: TRBV5-1
J gene: TRBJ2-7
CDR3 protein: CASSLGPRADEQYF

V gene: TRBV19
J gene: TRBJ2-7
CDR3 protein: CASSPSDRASYEQYF

V gene: TRBV5-7
J gene: TRBJ2-1
CDR3 protein: CASTVDSGYYNEQFF

V gene: TRBV29-1
J gene: TRBJ1-3
CDR3 protein: CSANQGSGNTIYF

V gene: TRBV29-1
J gene: TRBJ2-1
CDR3 protein: CSVEGSGLAGINEQFF

V gene: TRBV29-1
J gene: TRBJ1-2
CDR3 protein: CSVVDSLNSGYTF

V gene: TRBV20-1
J gene: TRBJ2-7
CDR3 protein: CSASLGFSYEQYF

V gene: TRBV29-1
J gene: TRBJ2-5
CDR3 protein: CSVRIAGGQETQYF

V gene: TRBV4-2
J gene: TRBJ1-4
CDR3 protein: CASSQEATLGQYNEKLFF

V gene: TRBV6-6
J gene: TRBJ2-1
CDR3 protein: CASSYHRSSYNEQFF

V gene: TRBV6-4
J gene: TRBJ2-3
CDR3 protein: CASSLGRDTDTQYF

V gene: TRBV20-1
J gene: TRBJ2-1
CDR3 protein: CSARDLAGGYNEQFF

V gene: TRBV25-1
J gene: TRBJ2-1
CDR3 protein: CASSYDRGPNNEQFF

V gene: TRBV7-9
J gene: TRBJ2-7
CDR3 protein: CASSRPPRTGDEQYF

V gene: TRBV29-1
J gene: TRBJ2-2
CDR3 protein: CSVESDRVNTGELFF

V gene: TRBV12-3/TRBV12-4
J gene: TRBJ2-3
CDR3 protein: CASSNSGDTQYF

V gene: TRBV15
J gene: TRBJ2-7
CDR3 protein: CATSRTDRTHEQYF

V gene: TRBV5-5
J gene: TRBJ2-2
CDR3 protein: CASNPPGQGGTGELFF

V gene: TRBV4-3
J gene: TRBJ1-4
CDR3 protein: CASSQEGQGNGPNEKLFF

V gene: TRBV12-3/TRBV12-4
J gene: TRBJ2-3
CDR3 protein: CASSLTSGGVDTQYF

V gene: TRBV7-6
J gene: TRBJ1-4
CDR3 protein: CASSIQAPNEKLFF

V gene: TRBV28
J gene: TRBJ2-3
CDR3 protein: CASAPGGNTQYF

V gene: TRBV28
J gene: TRBJ1-2
CDR3 protein: CASREDRTNYGYTF

V gene: TRBV29-1
J gene: TRBJ2-7
CDR3 protein: CSARLAAAYEQYF

V gene: TRBV10-1
J gene: TRBJ2-7
CDR3 protein: CASSDRPTGGNSYWSYEQYF

V gene: TRBV12-3/TRBV12-4
J gene: TRBJ2-1
CDR3 protein: CASTLTPDDRGEQFF

V gene: TRBV30
J gene: TRBJ2-2
CDR3 protein: CAWRFARGLAGELFF

V gene: TRBV20-1
J gene: TRBJ2-1
CDR3 protein: CSAPIAGGPDEQFF

V gene: TRBV7-8
J gene: TRBJ2-1
CDR3 protein: CASSLGNNEQFF

V gene: TRBV28
J gene: TRBJ2-3
CDR3 protein: CASSGGTPTSGSSDTQYF

V gene: TRBV19
J gene: TRBJ2-7
CDR3 protein: CASTPGQGAFGYEQYF